A single sample gave rise to the 15 T cell receptor beta chains below, sequenced in a study of Graves' ophthalmopathy and Graves' hyperthyroidism. The study amplified TCR beta CDR3 regions using RNA transcripts. Second-round multiplex PCR came after first-round RT-PCR with HTBI primers. TCRdb re-called the multiplex PCR reads with MiXCR, one entry per CDR3 protein. The table lists over 650,000 distinct CDR3 sequences, roughly two fifths of them singletons. The source material was peripheral blood. The origin of the receptors is an adult man with Graves' ophthalmopathy.

This clonotype came up many times. One end of the junction fails to match germline, which may point to a read error. This chain connects TRBV4-3 to TRBJ1-1, with D perhaps matching TRBD1 (6 bases). CDR1 is LGHNA, CDR2 YSLEER, per germline. The CDR3 is 14 amino acids. The CDR3 protein is CASSQGGTDTEAFF. CDR3 DNA: TGCGCCAGCAGTCAAGGGGGTACGGACACTGAAGCTTTCTTT.

Only one count was recorded for this clonotype. This chain links TRBV29-1 with TRBJ2-6, with D perhaps given as TRBD1 or TRBD2 (5 bases each). V shed 3 bases and J shed 4 bases, with 16 bases lying between them. The CDR3 spans 16 residues. The germline CDR1 and CDR2 sequences are SQVTM and ANQGSEA. The CDR3 nucleotides read TGCAGCGTTGAGCAGGGCAGGGAGTCGGGGGCCAACGTCCTGACTTTC. It yields the protein CSVEQGRESGANVLTF. Full variable domain (missing parts from reference TRBV29-1 and TRBJ2-6): SAVISQKPSRDICQRGTSLTIQCQVDSQVTMMFWYRQQPGQSLTLIATANQGSEATYESGFVIDKFPISRPNLTFSTLTVSNMSPEDSSIYLCSVEQGRESGANVLTFGAGSRLTVL.

This clonotype was recorded at least ten times. The rearrangement links TRBV6-5 to TRBJ1-3; D gene ambiguous. The germline V gene encodes CDR1 MNHEY and CDR2 SVGAGI. This CDR3 contains 18 residues. Trimming took off 0 bases at V and 0 bases at J, with 15 bases between the two ends. The CDR3 sequence is CASSYSTGSHLSGNTIYF. In nucleotides, the CDR3 is TGTGCCAGCAGTTACTCCACGGGTTCGCACCTCTCTGGAAACACCATATATTTT.

In its sample, this clonotype was seen a few times. The CDR3 is CASSIDSRTGTTYEQYF. The CDR3 DNA sequence: TGTGCCAGTAGTATAGATTCCCGGACAGGGACTACCTACGAGCAGTACTTC. The chain uses TRBV19 and TRBJ2-7; possibly TRBD1 for D (8 bases). CDR3 length: 17 amino acids. The V and J ends lost 0 bases and 2 bases respectively, with 17 bases between them. Germline V gene lookup returns CDR1 LNHDA and CDR2 SQIVND (reference sequence).

A note on this clonotype: It may be a read error: a sequence one base away is much more abundant. The J gene is TRBJ2-2, the V gene TRBV10-3, with D perhaps matching TRBD1 (7 bases). The germline V gene has CDR1 ENHRY and CDR2 SYGVKD. CDR3 length: 13 residues. CDR3: CASGGKSTGGLFF. DNA of the CDR3: TGTGCCTCAGGGGGAAAGAGCACCGGGGGGCTGTTTTTT.

The chain recombines TRBV20-1 with TRBJ1-1; 7 positions agree with TRBD1. V gave up 0 bases and J gave up 6 bases; unmatched junction bases: 10. This CDR3 spans 15 amino acids. Per the germline V gene, CDR1 is DFQATT and CDR2 is SNEGSKA (reference sequence). The CDR3 loop is CSARDPRGGLPEAFF. DNA of the CDR3: TGCAGTGCTAGAGATCCGAGAGGGGGCTTGCCTGAAGCTTTCTTT.

CDR3 sequence (DNA): TGTGCCATCAGTAGGGAGGGGACAGCTTATGAAAAACTGTTTTTT. This sequence encodes CAISREGTAYEKLFF. The V call is TRBV10-3, the J call TRBJ1-4, with 7 positions matching TRBD1. Trimming removed 5 bases from V and 6 bases from J; junction bases left unmatched: 9. This CDR3 comprises 15 residues. Germline V gene data show CDR1 as ENHRY and CDR2 as SYGVKD.

This clonotype was seen repeatedly, ten times or more. The gene calls are TRBV7-6 and TRBJ2-6, with 8 bases lining up with TRBD1. Germline CDR1 and CDR2: SGHVS and FNYEAQ. The CDR3 consists of 17 residues. V gave up 5 bases and J gave up 4 bases; unmatched junction bases: 10. In DNA, the CDR3 is TGTGCCAGCAGCGCACCCGGACAGGGTCCGGGGGCCAACGTCCTGACTTTC. Its translation: CASSAPGQGPGANVLTF.

CDR3 amino acids: CSARDFATGNTGELFF. As DNA, the CDR3 is TGCAGTGCTAGAGATTTTGCGACAGGGAACACCGGGGAGCTGTTTTTT. This chain connects TRBV20-1 to TRBJ2-2; weak D call: TRBD1 (6 bases). The length of the CDR3 is 16 residues. CDR1 DFQATT and CDR2 SNEGSKA come from the germline V gene (reference sequence). Trimming stripped 0 bases from V and 1 base from J, with 12 bases between.

V and J are TRBV15 and TRBJ2-7; 9 nucleotides line up with TRBD2. Unmatched junction bases numbered 1, after V lost 3 bases and J lost 1 base. The length of the CDR3 is 14 residues. Per the germline V gene, CDR1 is LNHNV and CDR2 is YYDKDF (reference sequence). CDR3 protein: CATSSSGGSYEQYF. The CDR3 DNA is TGTGCCACCAGCAGTAGCGGGGGATCCTACGAGCAGTACTTC.

This clonotype has a count of ten or more. The rearrangement uses TRBV7-2 and TRBJ2-2; TRBD2 is a possible D gene (6 bases). The CDR3 length is 14 residues. Trimming removed 8 bases from V and 4 bases from J, with 14 bases in between. Per the germline V gene, CDR1 is SGHTA and CDR2 is FQGNSA. The DNA for the CDR3 is TGTGCCAGCCGCCCGCCGGGAGCCACCGGGGAGCTGTTTTTT. This translates into CASRPPGATGELFF.

V gene TRBV3-1 combines with J gene TRBJ1-3; no definite D call. V was pared by 1 base and J by 4 bases, with 14 bases between. The CDR3 is made up of 16 amino acids. Germline CDR1 reads LGHDT; CDR2 reads YNNKEL (reference sequence). Written as DNA, the CDR3 is TGTGCCAGCAGCCAAGTCGCGTGGGGAACCGGAAACACCATATATTTT. Translation gives CASSQVAWGTGNTIYF.

Note on this clonotype: A much larger clone is a single base away; this may be a read error. The CDR3 is CASSPGLAGIGTQYF. CDR3 coding DNA: TGCGCCAGCAGCCCGGGACTAGCGGGAATCGGGACCCAGTACTTC. The chain couples TRBV5-1 to TRBJ2-5; TRBD2 matches at 13 bases. CDR3 length: 15 amino acids. V shed 4 bases, J shed 7 bases, and the junction held 7 bases outside the gene matches. The germline CDR1 and CDR2 sequences are SGHRS and YFSETQ.

The chain couples TRBV10-3 to TRBJ2-7; 8 bases map to TRBD1. Trimming at V came to 3 bases and at J to 2 bases, leaving 3 bases not matched to a gene. Germline-derived CDR1 and CDR2 are ENHRY and SYGVKD. This CDR3 is built from 14 residues. The CDR3 DNA sequence: TGTGCCATCAGTGATGGGACAGGCCCCTACGAGCAGTACTTC. Its protein is CAISDGTGPYEQYF.

This clonotype was seen repeatedly, ten times or more. The genes are TRBV24-1 and TRBJ2-5, with 8 bases aligning to TRBD1. CDR1 is KGHDR and CDR2 is SFDVKD in the germline V gene. The junction had 7 bases not matched to a gene; V was cut back by 3 bases and J by 5 bases. The CDR3 is 15 amino acids. The CDR3 loop is CATSDLRQGSETQYF. In DNA form, the CDR3 reads TGTGCCACCAGTGATCTGAGACAGGGGAGTGAGACCCAGTACTTC.